This TCR beta chain was profiled in a study of PD-1 blockade in classical Hodgkin lymphoma. Study details: Nivolumab was administered to patients intravenously at 3 mg/kg every 2 weeks.

The germline CDR1 and CDR2 sequences are SGHKS and YYEKEE (reference sequence). This CDR3 is 16 amino acids long. V lost 0 bases and J lost 5; bases outside the gene matches: 5. Every patient experienced relapse after autologous stem cell transplantation, and brentuximab vedotin exposure varied. The study, taken as a whole, reports: CD4+ TCR diversity climbed significantly by C4D1, unlike CD8+ TCR diversity.

Sequencing was performed with immunoSEQ multiplex PCR; in TCRdb, only in-frame clones are kept and a portion is missing. Of about 11,000 clones listed, approximately 80% are singletons. In regard to this clone: Antigen unknown.

This TCR was recovered from a human donor with classical Hodgkin lymphoma. This sequence joins TRBV5-5 and TRBJ2-1; 10 bases agree with TRBD1. The specimen comprised peripheral blood mononuclear cells (PBMCs), sampled at baseline. The DNA of the CDR3 is TGTGCCAGCAGCTTGGAGGACAGGGGGTACGACAATGAGCAGTTCTTC. Translation: CASSLEDRGYDNEQFF.